The 27 T cell receptor beta chains below were found in one sample sequenced in a study of identical twins. TCRdb fed the 5' RACE reads into MiXCR, producing one record per CDR3 protein. The sample records some 1,600,000 distinct CDR3 sequences, about 30% being singletons. Sequencing was performed on cord blood. These receptors were collected from a newborn girl in good health.

The chain combines TRBV4-1 with TRBJ2-5; D is unclear. Trimming cost V 5 bases and J 11 bases, with 18 bases left between them. CDR3 length equals 13 residues. Germline lookup yields CDR1 MGHRA and CDR2 YSYEKL. The CDR3 loop is CASSRVPYNEQYF. The CDR3 nucleotides read TGCGCCAGCAGCAGGGTTCCCTACAATGAGCAGTACTTC.

The rearrangement joins TRBV27 to TRBJ2-1; 11 bases agree with TRBD2. Unmatched junction bases numbered 8, after V lost 2 bases and J lost 5 bases. Germline CDR1 is MNHEY and CDR2 is SMNVEV (reference sequence). The CDR3 consists of 17 residues. CDR3 DNA sequence: TGTGCCAGCAGTTTACGTTTAGCGGGAGGGCCCGACAATGAGCAGTTCTTC. It yields the protein CASSLRLAGGPDNEQFF.

This clonotype was picked up a small number of times. The V and J genes are TRBV20-1 and TRBJ2-1, with TRBD2 identical over 13 bases. The CDR3 consists of 17 residues. Germline loops: CDR1 DFQATT, CDR2 SNEGSKA (reference sequence). The trim removed 3 bases at V and 0 bases at J, leaving 5 bases unmatched. This CDR3 reads CSARGTSGTSSYNEQFF. CDR3 bases: TGCAGTGCTAGGGGGACTAGCGGGACCAGCTCCTACAATGAGCAGTTCTTC.

This clonotype was counted ten times or more. V is TRBV2 and J is TRBJ2-7; no clear D. The V gene lost 7 bases and the J gene lost 6 bases, with 10 bases spanning the gap. The CDR3 consists of 11 residues. Germline loops: CDR1 SNHLY, CDR2 FYNNEI. The CDR3 region has the DNA TGTGCCAGCACAGGTAGTCTCGAGCAGTACTTC. Residues: CASTGSLEQYF.

The CDR3 protein is CASSLGGRDRDNEQFF. Here the CDR3 DNA reads TGTGCCAGCAGCTTGGGGGGTCGGGACAGGGACAATGAGCAGTTCTTC. The rearrangement joins TRBV5-4 to TRBJ2-1, with TRBD1 matching over 9 bases. Germline-derived CDR1 and CDR2 are SGHNT and YYREEE (reference sequence). The CDR3 contains 16 residues. Losses at the gene ends were 0 bases for V and 5 bases for J; bases not matched to a gene: 6.

This clonotype appeared a few times. The rearrangement joins TRBV14 to TRBJ2-5, with unresolved D. V was clipped by 2 bases and J by 0 bases, with 10 bases between them. This CDR3 comprises 15 residues. Looked up from germline, CDR1 is SGHDN and CDR2 is FVKESK. DNA of the CDR3: TGTGCCAGCAGCCAAATGACGAGGTACCAAGAGACCCAGTACTTC. Its translation is CASSQMTRYQETQYF.

This clonotype was counted between two and nine times. CDR3 sequence reads: CASSYRTGPSETQYF. The CDR3 DNA is TGTGCCAGCAGCTACCGGACAGGGCCATCGGAGACCCAGTACTTC. This chain joins TRBV11-2 and TRBJ2-5; TRBD1 aligns across 8 bases. CDR3 length: 15 amino acids. V lost 4 bases to trimming and J lost 5 bases; unmatched junction nucleotides: 9. Looked up from germline, CDR1 is SGHAT and CDR2 is FQNNGV.

The chain recombines TRBV5-1 with TRBJ2-3; 10 bases map to TRBD2. From germline, CDR1 is SGHRS and CDR2 YFSETQ. V lost 4 bases, J lost 3 bases, and 5 bases stayed unmatched. The CDR3 spans 15 residues. The CDR3 DNA is TGCGCCAGCAGCCCCCTAGCGGGAGAGACAGATACGCAGTATTTT. Encoded protein: CASSPLAGETDTQYF.

This clonotype occurred a few times. The rearrangement links TRBV7-8 to TRBJ2-3; 10 bases map to TRBD2. Germline V gene data show CDR1 as SGHVS and CDR2 as FQNEAQ. The CDR3 length is 14 residues. J gave up 6 bases and V 7 bases, and 7 bases lay outside the gene matches. CDR3 amino acids: CASTEGLAMDTQYF. CDR3 in DNA: TGTGCCAGCACCGAGGGACTAGCGATGGATACGCAGTATTTT.

Comments on this clonotype: The junction departs from the called germline gene at one end, perhaps through a read error. The CDR3 loop is CASSPFGEDTGELFF. In nucleotides, the CDR3 is TGCGCCAGCTCACCATTTGGGGAGGATACCGGGGAGCTGTTTTTT. The gene calls are TRBV18 and TRBJ2-2; D perhaps matches TRBD2 (6 bases). This CDR3 is 15 amino acids long. From germline, CDR1 is KGHSH and CDR2 LQKENI.

This clonotype was found once. The V gene is TRBV6-5, the J gene TRBJ2-2; D not certain. This CDR3 is built from 14 residues. The V end was cut by 6 bases, the J end by 3 bases, with 11 bases between. Germline lookup yields CDR1 MNHEY and CDR2 SVGAGI. The CDR3 loop is CASRGRRYTGELFF. In DNA, the CDR3 is TGTGCCAGCAGGGGTCGACGGTACACCGGGGAGCTGTTTTTT.

J is TRBJ2-3 and V is TRBV20-1; D not resolved. V dropped 4 bases and J dropped 8 bases, with 13 bases sitting between them. Germline V gives CDR1 DFQATT, CDR2 SNEGSKA (reference sequence). The CDR3 covers 12 residues. The CDR3 loop is CSATRPVGTQYF. CDR3 nucleotides: TGCAGTGCTACCCGGCCCGTCGGTACGCAGTATTTT.

Note on this clonotype: The germline gene is not matched at one end of the junction; a read error may be the cause. The chain links TRBV11-2 to TRBJ1-4, with 7 positions matching TRBD1. The CDR3 sequence is 16 residues long. Germline assignment: CDR1 SGHAT and CDR2 FQNNGV. The CDR3 coding sequence is TGTGCCAGCAGCCCGAACGTCGGGACAGCTAACGAAAAACTGTTTTTT. Translation: CASSPNVGTANEKLFF.

This chain connects TRBV29-1 to TRBJ2-1, with D perhaps matching TRBD2 (5 bases). Germline V gives CDR1 SQVTM, CDR2 ANQGSEA. The ends were cut back, 8 bases at V and 7 bases at J, with 15 bases in the middle. This CDR3 is 12 amino acids long. The CDR3, as DNA: TGCAGCTCCGAGGGAAATAGGAATGAGCAGTTCTTC. Translated, it gives CSSEGNRNEQFF.

This clonotype has more than one count but fewer than ten. The chain couples TRBV9 to TRBJ2-3, with 14 bases lining up with TRBD2. V lost 4 bases and J lost 2; bases outside the gene matches: 6. Germline V gives CDR1 SGDLS, CDR2 YYNGEE. This CDR3 is built from 17 residues. For the CDR3, the DNA is TGTGCCAGCAGCCCTAGGACTAGCGGGGGGCACACAGATACGCAGTATTTT. Protein product: CASSPRTSGGHTDTQYF.

A few counts support this clonotype. V usage is TRBV28 and J usage is TRBJ2-7; 10 bases line up with TRBD2. CDR3 size: 17 residues. Germline CDR1 reads MDHEN; CDR2 reads SYDVKM. V lost 3 bases and J lost 0; bases outside the gene matches: 8. The CDR3 loop reads CASSFGRSSGSSYEQYF. CDR3 coding DNA: TGTGCCAGCAGTTTCGGGAGATCTAGCGGGAGCTCCTACGAGCAGTACTTC.

This chain joins TRBV5-5 and TRBJ1-5; D gene uncertain. The CDR3 has 18 amino acids. Per germline, CDR1 SGHKS and CDR2 YYEKEE (reference sequence). The V and J ends lost 0 bases and 0 bases respectively, with 16 bases between them. CDR3 sequence reads: CASSLDPGSQYSNQPQHF. In nucleotides, the CDR3 is TGTGCCAGCAGCTTGGATCCGGGGTCGCAGTATAGCAATCAGCCCCAGCATTTT.

As concerns this clonotype: A much larger clone differs by one base, so this may be a read error. The rearrangement links TRBV10-3 to TRBJ1-2; 8 bases match TRBD1. Germline CDR1 and CDR2: ENHRY and SYGVKD. CDR3 length: 15 residues. The CDR3 DNA sequence: TGTGCCATCAGTCCACAGACAGGGGTAGACTATGACTACACCTTC. This codes for CAISPQTGVDYDYTF.

This clonotype has a handful of counts. The rearrangement joins TRBV4-2 to TRBJ2-1, with 10 bases aligning to TRBD2. The V gene end was trimmed by 0 bases and the J gene end by 7 bases; junction bases not matched to a gene: 6. The CDR3 totals 16 residues. Germline V gives CDR1 LGHNA, CDR2 YNFKEQ. Written as DNA, the CDR3 is TGTGCCAGCAGCCAAGAGGTGGGTAGCGGGAGGAATGAGCAGTTCTTC. Residues: CASSQEVGSGRNEQFF.

The V gene is TRBV20-1, the J gene TRBJ2-3; no firm D call. The CDR3 contains 10 residues. Germline V CDR1 and CDR2: DFQATT, SNEGSKA (reference sequence). V dropped 3 bases and J dropped 8 bases, with 6 bases sitting between them. In DNA form, the CDR3 reads TGCAGTGCTAGGCGCAGTACGCAGTATTTT. This sequence encodes CSARRSTQYF.

The genes are TRBV11-2 and TRBJ1-6; D gene uncertain. The CDR3 sequence is 16 residues long. The V end was cut by 8 bases, the J end by 3 bases, with 17 bases between. Per germline, CDR1 SGHAT and CDR2 FQNNGV. The CDR3 DNA reads TGTGCCAGCGGCGCCACGCCGGGCCTCTATAATTCACCCCTCCACTTT. Amino acids: CASGATPGLYNSPLHF.

This clonotype was picked up a small number of times. The chain uses TRBV7-6 and TRBJ2-3; D unclear. V lost 2 bases and J lost 3, with 15 bases in between. In germline, CDR1 is SGHVS, CDR2 FNYEAQ. The CDR3 loop spans 16 amino acids. The CDR3 region has the DNA TGTGCCAGCAGCTTACGTGATTCCGGATCTACAGATACGCAGTATTTT. Translation: CASSLRDSGSTDTQYF.

This clonotype occurred many times. CDR3 in DNA: TGTGCCAGCAGTGAAGCGCCCTACAATGAGCAGTTCTTC. The encoded protein is CASSEAPYNEQFF. The V gene is TRBV2, the J gene TRBJ2-1; D not resolved. CDR1 SNHLY and CDR2 FYNNEI come from the germline V gene. The CDR3 runs 13 residues. The germline V and J ends were trimmed by 0 bases and 2 bases, with 2 bases remaining between them.

The chain is built from TRBV20-1 and TRBJ2-1; D remains ambiguous. The CDR3 covers 12 residues. Germline lookup yields CDR1 DFQATT and CDR2 SNEGSKA (reference sequence). Trimming removed 5 bases at V and 9 bases at J, with 14 bases between. DNA for the CDR3: TGCAGTGCTTCATCCGCCCCCAGTGAGCAGTTCTTC. Protein product: CSASSAPSEQFF.

J is TRBJ2-1 and V is TRBV10-3; 11 bases fit TRBD2. The germline CDR1 and CDR2 sequences are ENHRY and SYGVKD. The CDR3 spans 16 residues. V lost 6 bases to trimming and J lost 5 bases; unmatched junction nucleotides: 9. This CDR3 is CAISGWLAGGDNEQFF. Written as DNA, the CDR3 is TGTGCCATCAGCGGCTGGCTAGCGGGAGGTGACAATGAGCAGTTCTTC.

This clonotype was counted a few times. This rearrangement joins TRBV20-1 to TRBJ2-7; the match to TRBD2 covers 7 bases. The DNA end is more similar to TRBJ2-5, so the J call may be wrong. Germline V lookup: CDR1 DFQATT, CDR2 SNEGSKA (reference sequence). The CDR3 consists of 13 residues. Written as DNA, the CDR3 is TGCAGTGCTAGATGGCGGGGGCAAGAGACCCAGTACTTC. The encoded protein is CSARWRGQETQYF.

The CDR3 coding sequence is TGTGCCAGCAGTTTTGGGGGGTTGGTCGCTGAAGCTTTCTTT. Amino acids: CASSFGGLVAEAFF. The J gene is TRBJ1-1, the V gene TRBV27; D is possibly TRBD1 (5 bases). V dropped 3 bases and J dropped 6 bases, with 14 bases sitting between them. Germline V lookup: CDR1 MNHEY, CDR2 SMNVEV (reference sequence). This CDR3 has 14 residues.